The 14 T cell receptor beta chains presented below share a single source sample, sequenced in a study of blood T cells in healthy people across ages (dated by TCRdb to 2014 to 2015). The library relied on 5' RACE. TCRdb records Illumina HiSeq 2500 as the sequencer. The second PCR ran for about 7 to 11 cycles and used a J-beta primer mix along with a sample-barcoded 5' primer. TCRdb handled the public reads itself, with Q25 trimming in fastp and clone calling in MiXCR, and kept productive beta chains. Entries that share a CDR3 protein sequence are merged under the most common genes and DNA. The sample profile shows about 900,000 distinct CDR3 sequences; around 46% of them were found once. The ten top clones hold 13% of the sample. Sequences were obtained from blood. These receptors all come from a man in his thirties or forties in good health.

The chain combines TRBV6-6 with TRBJ1-1; 7 bases agree with TRBD1. Unmatched junction bases numbered 4, after V lost 0 bases and J lost 0 bases. Germline assignment: CDR1 MNHNY and CDR2 SVGAGI (reference sequence). CDR3 length: 16 amino acids. The DNA for the CDR3 is TGTGCCAGCAGTTACTCACCGACAGGGTTGAACACTGAAGCTTTCTTT. Translating it yields CASSYSPTGLNTEAFF.

As DNA, the CDR3 is TGTGCCAGCAGCTTAGGAGAGGCCTGGGGCTATGGCTACACCTTC. It specifies CASSLGEAWGYGYTF. The chain employs TRBV7-9 and TRBJ1-2; no clear D. The V and J ends lost 1 base and 4 bases respectively, with 13 bases between them. In germline, CDR1 is SEHNR, CDR2 FQNEAQ (reference sequence). The CDR3 runs to 15 residues.

V and J are TRBV24-1 and TRBJ2-1; the match to TRBD2 covers 9 bases. The CDR3 length is 16 residues. V lost 4 bases to trimming and J lost 8 bases; unmatched junction nucleotides: 11. CDR1 KGHDR and CDR2 SFDVKD come from the germline V gene. In DNA, the CDR3 is TGTGCCACCAGTGAACGCCGCGCGGGGGGGCTTGATGAGCAGTTCTTC. Protein product: CATSERRAGGLDEQFF.

V usage is TRBV27 and J usage is TRBJ1-5; the match to TRBD1 covers 8 bases. This CDR3 has 16 residues. In germline, CDR1 is MNHEY, CDR2 SMNVEV (reference sequence). The junction had 6 bases not matched to a gene; V was cut back by 5 bases and J by 0 bases. The CDR3 reads CASSPLDRGSNQPQHF. The DNA of the CDR3 is TGTGCCAGCAGTCCACTCGACAGGGGTAGCAATCAGCCCCAGCATTTT.

This chain uses TRBV4-2 with TRBJ1-1; maybe TRBD1 (6 bases). The ends were cut back, 0 bases at V and 1 base at J, with 15 bases in the middle. Germline CDR1 and CDR2: LGHNA and YNFKEQ. This CDR3 comprises 17 residues. Written as DNA, the CDR3 is TGTGCCAGCAGCCAAGATAGTCCTACAGGGAGGAACACTGAAGCTTTCTTT. It is translated as CASSQDSPTGRNTEAFF.

The V gene is TRBV20-1, the J gene TRBJ1-5; the D is unclear. This CDR3 has 13 residues. V was pared by 2 bases and J by 3 bases, with 8 bases between. Germline V CDR1 and CDR2: DFQATT, SNEGSKA (reference sequence). The CDR3 loop is CSARHGFNQPQHF. The CDR3 DNA sequence: TGCAGTGCTAGACACGGGTTCAATCAGCCCCAGCATTTT.

This clonotype was counted between two and nine times. CDR3 sequence reads: CASSKADAETQYF. CDR3 DNA sequence: TGTGCCAGCAGCAAAGCGGACGCGGAGACCCAGTACTTC. V and J are TRBV14 and TRBJ2-5, with D possibly being TRBD2 (5 bases). The CDR3 runs to 13 residues. Trimming stripped 5 bases from V and 5 bases from J, with 12 bases between. Per the germline V gene, CDR1 is SGHDN and CDR2 is FVKESK.

V is TRBV12-3 or TRBV12-4 and J is TRBJ2-3; D is perhaps TRBD2 (6 bases). The length of the CDR3 is 15 residues. Trimming took 2 bases from V and 4 from J, leaving 13 bases between them. The CDR3 loop is CASSLSGASADTQYF. The CDR3 DNA reads as TGTGCCAGCAGTTTATCGGGAGCTAGCGCAGATACGCAGTATTTT.

This clonotype has more than one count but fewer than ten. V usage is TRBV29-1 and J usage is TRBJ2-2; D ambiguous. Germline CDR1 reads SQVTM; CDR2 reads ANQGSEA. The ends were cut back, 7 bases at V and 2 bases at J, with 17 bases in the middle. CDR3 length: 15 amino acids. CDR3 in DNA: TGCAGCGGAGAGGTGGGGTCACCAAACACCGGGGAGCTGTTTTTT. It specifies CSGEVGSPNTGELFF.

The rearrangement uses TRBV7-3 and TRBJ2-7; a possible D gene is TRBD2 (5 bases). V dropped 3 bases and J dropped 5 bases, with 11 bases sitting between them. Germline V gene lookup returns CDR1 SGHTA and CDR2 FQGTGA. The CDR3 has 13 amino acids. The CDR3 bases are TGTGCCAGCAGCTTTACTAGTTCCCACGAGCAGTACTTC. It codes for CASSFTSSHEQYF.

This clonotype was found a few times. This chain connects TRBV6-5 to TRBJ2-1; 11 bases fit TRBD2. The germline CDR1 and CDR2 sequences are MNHEY and SVGAGI. CDR3 length: 15 amino acids. The V and J ends lost 7 bases and 6 bases, in that order; junction bases with no gene match: 8. Written as DNA, the CDR3 is TGTGCCAGCACCATACTAGCGGGGGCGGTCAATGAGCAGTTCTTC. Translation: CASTILAGAVNEQFF.

This clonotype has at least ten counts. V gene TRBV7-8 combines with J gene TRBJ1-5; tentatively, D is TRBD1 (5 bases). The CDR3 is 18 amino acids. The germline gives CDR1 SGHVS, CDR2 FQNEAQ. Trimming shortened V by 2 bases and J by 0 bases, and 17 bases separated the two germline ends. The CDR3 protein is CASSLKPWGSNSNQPQHF. Written as DNA, the CDR3 is TGTGCCAGCAGCTTAAAACCGTGGGGGAGTAATAGCAATCAGCCCCAGCATTTT.

This clonotype has ten or more counts. The gene calls are TRBV7-9 and TRBJ1-2; 9 bases are shared with TRBD1. The germline V gene encodes CDR1 SEHNR and CDR2 FQNEAQ (reference sequence). V was clipped by 5 bases and J by 4 bases; unmatched bases: 8. The CDR3 is 15 amino acids. The CDR3 nucleotides read TGTGCCAGCAGCGGACCCGGGACAGGGACCTATGGCTACACCTTC. It codes for CASSGPGTGTYGYTF. Looking up the rest from reference TRBV7-9 and TRBJ1-2 gives the full variable domain: DTGVSQNPRHKITKRGQNVTFRCDPISEHNRLYWYRQTLGQGPEFLTYFQNEAQLEKSRLLSDRFSAERPKGSFSTLEIQRTEQGDSAMYLCASSGPGTGTYGYTFGSGTRLTVV.

The genes are TRBV2 and TRBJ2-3, with TRBD2 matching over 7 bases. CDR1 is SNHLY and CDR2 is FYNNEI in the germline V gene. V trimming: 1 base; J trimming: 4 bases; junction bases outside the gene matches: 20. The CDR3 is made up of 20 amino acids. CDR3 DNA: TGTGCCAGCAGTGAAGGATTGGGGGGGTTTAGGACGCTAAAGGCAGATACGCAGTATTTT. Translation gives CASSEGLGGFRTLKADTQYF.